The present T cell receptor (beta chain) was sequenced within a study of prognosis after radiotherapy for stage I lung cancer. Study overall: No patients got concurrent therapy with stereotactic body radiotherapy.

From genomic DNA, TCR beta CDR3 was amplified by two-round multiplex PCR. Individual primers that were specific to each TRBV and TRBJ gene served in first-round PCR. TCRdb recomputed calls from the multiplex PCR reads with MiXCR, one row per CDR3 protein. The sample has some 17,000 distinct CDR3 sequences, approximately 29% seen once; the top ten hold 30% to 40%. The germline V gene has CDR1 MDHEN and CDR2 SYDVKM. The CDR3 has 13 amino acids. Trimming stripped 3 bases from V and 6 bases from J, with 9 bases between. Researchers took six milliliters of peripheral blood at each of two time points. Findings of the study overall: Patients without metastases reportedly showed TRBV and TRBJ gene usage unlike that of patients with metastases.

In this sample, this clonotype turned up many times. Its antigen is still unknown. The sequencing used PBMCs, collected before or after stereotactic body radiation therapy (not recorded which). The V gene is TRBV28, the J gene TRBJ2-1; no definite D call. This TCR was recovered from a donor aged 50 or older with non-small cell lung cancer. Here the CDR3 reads CASSFPALNEQFF. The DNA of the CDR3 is TGTGCCAGCAGTTTTCCGGCCCTCAATGAGCAGTTCTTC. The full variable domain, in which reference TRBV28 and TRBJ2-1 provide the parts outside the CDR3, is DVKVTQSSRYLVKRTGEKVFLECVQDMDHENMFWYRQDPGLGLRLIYFSYDVKMKEKGDIPEGYSVSREKKERFSLILESASTNQTSMYLCASSFPALNEQFFGPGTRLTVL.